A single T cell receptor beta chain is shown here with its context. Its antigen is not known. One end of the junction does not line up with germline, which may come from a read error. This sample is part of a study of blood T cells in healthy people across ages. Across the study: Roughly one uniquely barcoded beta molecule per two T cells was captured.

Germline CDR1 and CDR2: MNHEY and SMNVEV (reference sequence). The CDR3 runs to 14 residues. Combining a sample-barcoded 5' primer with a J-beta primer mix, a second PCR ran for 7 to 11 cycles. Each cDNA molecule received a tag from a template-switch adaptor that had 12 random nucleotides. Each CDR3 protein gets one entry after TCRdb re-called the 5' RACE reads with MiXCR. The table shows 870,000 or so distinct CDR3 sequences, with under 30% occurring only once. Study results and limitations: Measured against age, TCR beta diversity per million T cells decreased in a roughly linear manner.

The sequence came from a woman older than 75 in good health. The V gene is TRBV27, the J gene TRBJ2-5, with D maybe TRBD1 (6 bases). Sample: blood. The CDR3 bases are TGTGCCAGCAGGTTATCAGGGGTACAAGAGACCCAGTACTTC. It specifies CASRLSGVQETQYF.